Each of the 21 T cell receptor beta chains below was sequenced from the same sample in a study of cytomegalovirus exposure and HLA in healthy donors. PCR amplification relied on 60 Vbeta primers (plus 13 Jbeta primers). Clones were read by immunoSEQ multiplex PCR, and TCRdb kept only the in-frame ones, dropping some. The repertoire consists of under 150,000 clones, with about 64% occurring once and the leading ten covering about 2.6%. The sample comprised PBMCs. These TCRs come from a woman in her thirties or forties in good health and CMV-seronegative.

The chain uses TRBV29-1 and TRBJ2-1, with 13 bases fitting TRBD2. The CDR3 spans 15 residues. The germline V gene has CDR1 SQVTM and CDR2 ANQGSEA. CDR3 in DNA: TGCAGTCAGACCCGGACTAGCGGGGGATACAATGAGCAGTTCTTC. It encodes CSQTRTSGGYNEQFF.

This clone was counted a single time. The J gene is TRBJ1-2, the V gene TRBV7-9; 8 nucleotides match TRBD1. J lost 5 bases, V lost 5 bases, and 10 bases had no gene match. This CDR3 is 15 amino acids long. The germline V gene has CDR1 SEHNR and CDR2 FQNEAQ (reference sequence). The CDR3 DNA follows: TGTGCCAGCAGCCCCCCAGGACAGGGCTTTTATGGCTACACCTTC. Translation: CASSPPGQGFYGYTF.

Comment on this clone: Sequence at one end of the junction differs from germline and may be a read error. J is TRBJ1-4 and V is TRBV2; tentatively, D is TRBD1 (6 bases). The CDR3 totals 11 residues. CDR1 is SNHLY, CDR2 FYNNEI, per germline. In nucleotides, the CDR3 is TGTGCCAGCAGTCCCCGGGGGGCTGGGGTATTT. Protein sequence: CASSPRGAGVF.

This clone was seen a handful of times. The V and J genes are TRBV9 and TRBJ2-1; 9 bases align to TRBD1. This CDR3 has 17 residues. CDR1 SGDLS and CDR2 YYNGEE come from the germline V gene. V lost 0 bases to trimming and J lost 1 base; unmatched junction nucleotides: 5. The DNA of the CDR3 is TGTGCCAGCAGCGTAGATGGGACAGGGAATTCCTACAATGAGCAGTTCTTC. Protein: CASSVDGTGNSYNEQFF.

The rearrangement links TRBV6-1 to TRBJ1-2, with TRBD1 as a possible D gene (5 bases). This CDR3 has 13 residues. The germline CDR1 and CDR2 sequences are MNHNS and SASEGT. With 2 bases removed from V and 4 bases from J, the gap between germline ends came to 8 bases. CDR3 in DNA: TGTGCCAGCAGTGAAAGGGGCACCTATGGCTACACCTTC. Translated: CASSERGTYGYTF.

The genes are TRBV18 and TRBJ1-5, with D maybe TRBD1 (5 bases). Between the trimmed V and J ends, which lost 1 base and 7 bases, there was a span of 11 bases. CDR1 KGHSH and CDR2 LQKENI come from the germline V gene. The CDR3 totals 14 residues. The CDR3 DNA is TGTGCCAGCTCACCACTTAACGGGGGACAGCCCCAGCATTTT. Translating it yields CASSPLNGGQPQHF.

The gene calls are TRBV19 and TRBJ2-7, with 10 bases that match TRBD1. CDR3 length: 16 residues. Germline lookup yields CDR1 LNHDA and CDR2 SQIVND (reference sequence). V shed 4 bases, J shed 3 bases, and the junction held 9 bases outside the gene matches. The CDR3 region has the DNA TGTGCCAGTAGTACGTTTAGGACAGGGGGTGGCTACGAGCAGTACTTC. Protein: CASSTFRTGGGYEQYF. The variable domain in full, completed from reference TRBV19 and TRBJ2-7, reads DGGITQSPKYLFRKEGQNVTLSCEQNLNHDAMYWYRQDPGQGLRLIYYSQIVNDFQKGDIAEGYSVSREKKESFPLTVTSAQKNPTAFYLCASSTFRTGGGYEQYFGPGTRLTVT.

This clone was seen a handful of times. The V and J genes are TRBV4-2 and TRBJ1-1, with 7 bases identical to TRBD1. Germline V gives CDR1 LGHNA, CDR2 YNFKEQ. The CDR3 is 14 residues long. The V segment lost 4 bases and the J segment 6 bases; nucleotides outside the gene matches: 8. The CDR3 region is CASSRQGTGAEAFF. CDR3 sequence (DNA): TGTGCCAGCAGCCGACAGGGAACAGGCGCTGAAGCTTTCTTT.

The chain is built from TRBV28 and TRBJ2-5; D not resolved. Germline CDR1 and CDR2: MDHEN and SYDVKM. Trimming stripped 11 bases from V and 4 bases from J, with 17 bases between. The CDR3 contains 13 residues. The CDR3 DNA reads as TGTGCCCTTACATCCGCCAGTGGAGAGACCCAGTACTTC. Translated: CALTSASGETQYF.

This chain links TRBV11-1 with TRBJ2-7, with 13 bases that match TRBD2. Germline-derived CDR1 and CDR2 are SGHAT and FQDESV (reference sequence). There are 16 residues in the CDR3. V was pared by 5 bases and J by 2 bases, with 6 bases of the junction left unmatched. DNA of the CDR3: TGTGCCAGCAGCCGGACTAGCGGGGGAGAAGCCTACGAGCAGTACTTC. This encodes CASSRTSGGEAYEQYF.

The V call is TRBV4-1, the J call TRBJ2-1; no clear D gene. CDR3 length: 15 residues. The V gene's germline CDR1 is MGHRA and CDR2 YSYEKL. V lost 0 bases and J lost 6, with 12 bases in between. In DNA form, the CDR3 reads TGCGCCAGCAGCCAAGATAGAAGGCCGGGCAATGAGCAGTTCTTC. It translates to CASSQDRRPGNEQFF.

CDR3 sequence (DNA): TGCGCCAGCAGCCGTAGGACAGGCCAAGAGACCCAGTACTTC. Protein sequence: CASSRRTGQETQYF. The rearrangement uses TRBV5-1 and TRBJ2-5, with TRBD1 matching 7 bases. CDR1 and CDR2 from the germline V gene are SGHRS and YFSETQ. This CDR3 has 14 residues. The junction had 4 bases not matched to a gene; V was cut back by 4 bases and J by 1 base.

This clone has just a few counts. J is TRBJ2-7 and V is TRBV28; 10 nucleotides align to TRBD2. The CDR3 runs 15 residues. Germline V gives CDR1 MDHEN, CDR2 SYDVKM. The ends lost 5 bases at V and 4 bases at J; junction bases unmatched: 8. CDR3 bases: TGTGCCAGCAGTCCTTCACTAGCGGGGAGGTACGAGCAGTACTTC. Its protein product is CASSPSLAGRYEQYF. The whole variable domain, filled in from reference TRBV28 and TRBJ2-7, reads DVKVTQSSRYLVKRTGEKVFLECVQDMDHENMFWYRQDPGLGLRLIYFSYDVKMKEKGDIPEGYSVSREKKERFSLILESASTNQTSMYLCASSPSLAGRYEQYFGPGTRLTVT.

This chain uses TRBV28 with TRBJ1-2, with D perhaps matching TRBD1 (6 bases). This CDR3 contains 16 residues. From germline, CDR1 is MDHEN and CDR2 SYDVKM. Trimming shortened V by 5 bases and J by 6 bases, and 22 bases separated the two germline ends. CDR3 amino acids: CASSTSPGHQKHGYTF. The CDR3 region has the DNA TGTGCCAGCAGTACATCGCCGGGACACCAGAAGCATGGCTACACCTTC.

The CDR3 bases are TGTGCCAGCAGTTACGGGGGGGAGGGCCACAGAGGGCAGCAGTTCTTC. Its protein product is CASSYGGEGHRGQQFF. The rearrangement joins TRBV6-5 to TRBJ2-1; 7 bases are shared with TRBD2. Per germline, CDR1 MNHEY and CDR2 SVGAGI. The CDR3 runs to 16 residues. The V gene end was trimmed by 2 bases and the J gene end by 11 bases; junction bases not matched to a gene: 15.

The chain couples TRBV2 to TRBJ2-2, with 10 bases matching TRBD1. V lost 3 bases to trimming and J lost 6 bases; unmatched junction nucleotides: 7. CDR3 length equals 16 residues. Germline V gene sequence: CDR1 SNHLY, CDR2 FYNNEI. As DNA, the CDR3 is TGTGCCAGCAGTGAGACAGGGGGCGGAATAGCCGGGGAGCTGTTTTTT. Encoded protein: CASSETGGGIAGELFF.

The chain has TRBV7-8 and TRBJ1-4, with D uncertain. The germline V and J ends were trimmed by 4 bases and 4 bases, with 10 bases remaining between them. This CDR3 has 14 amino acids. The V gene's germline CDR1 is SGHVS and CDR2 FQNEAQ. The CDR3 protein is CASSYRVRNEKLFF. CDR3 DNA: TGTGCCAGCAGCTACCGGGTCCGTAATGAAAAACTGTTTTTT.

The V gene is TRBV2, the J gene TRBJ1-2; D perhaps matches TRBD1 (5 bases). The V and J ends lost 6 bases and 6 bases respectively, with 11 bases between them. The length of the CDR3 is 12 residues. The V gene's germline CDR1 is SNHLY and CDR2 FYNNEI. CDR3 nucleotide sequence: TGTGCCAGCAGAGCCAGGGAACATGGCTACACCTTC. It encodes CASRAREHGYTF.

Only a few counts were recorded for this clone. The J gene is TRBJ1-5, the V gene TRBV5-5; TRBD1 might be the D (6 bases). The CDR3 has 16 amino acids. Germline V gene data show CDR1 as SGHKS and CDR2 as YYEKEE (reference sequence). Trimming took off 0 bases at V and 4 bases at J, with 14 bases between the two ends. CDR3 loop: CASSLVGTRGNQPQHF. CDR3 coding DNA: TGTGCCAGCAGCTTGGTTGGGACACGGGGAAATCAGCCCCAGCATTTT.

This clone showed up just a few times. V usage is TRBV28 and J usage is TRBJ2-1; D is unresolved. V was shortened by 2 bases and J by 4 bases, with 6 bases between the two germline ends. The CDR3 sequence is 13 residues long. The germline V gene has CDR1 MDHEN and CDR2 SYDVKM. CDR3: CASSLPFYNEQFF. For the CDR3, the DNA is TGTGCCAGCAGTTTACCCTTTTACAATGAGCAGTTCTTC.

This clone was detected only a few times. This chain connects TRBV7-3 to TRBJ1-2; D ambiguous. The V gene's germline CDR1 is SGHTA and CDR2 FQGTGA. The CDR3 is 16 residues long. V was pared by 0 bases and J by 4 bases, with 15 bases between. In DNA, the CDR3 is TGTGCCAGCAGCTTAACCCCCGTTCTGGGCTCCTATGGCTACACCTTC. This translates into CASSLTPVLGSYGYTF.